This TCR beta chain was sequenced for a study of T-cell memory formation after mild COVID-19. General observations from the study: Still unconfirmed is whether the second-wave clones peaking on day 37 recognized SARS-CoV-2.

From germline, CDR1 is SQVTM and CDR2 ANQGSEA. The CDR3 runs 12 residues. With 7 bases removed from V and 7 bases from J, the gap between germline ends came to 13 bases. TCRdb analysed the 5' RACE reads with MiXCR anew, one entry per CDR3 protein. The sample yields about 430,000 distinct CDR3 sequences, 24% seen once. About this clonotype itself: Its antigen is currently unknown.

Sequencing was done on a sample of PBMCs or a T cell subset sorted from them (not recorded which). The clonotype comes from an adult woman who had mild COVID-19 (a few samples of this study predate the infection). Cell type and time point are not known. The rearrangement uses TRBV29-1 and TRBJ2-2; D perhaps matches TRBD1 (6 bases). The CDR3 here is CSANRAGGELFF. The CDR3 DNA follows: TGCAGCGCGAACAGGGCCGGCGGGGAGCTGTTTTTT.